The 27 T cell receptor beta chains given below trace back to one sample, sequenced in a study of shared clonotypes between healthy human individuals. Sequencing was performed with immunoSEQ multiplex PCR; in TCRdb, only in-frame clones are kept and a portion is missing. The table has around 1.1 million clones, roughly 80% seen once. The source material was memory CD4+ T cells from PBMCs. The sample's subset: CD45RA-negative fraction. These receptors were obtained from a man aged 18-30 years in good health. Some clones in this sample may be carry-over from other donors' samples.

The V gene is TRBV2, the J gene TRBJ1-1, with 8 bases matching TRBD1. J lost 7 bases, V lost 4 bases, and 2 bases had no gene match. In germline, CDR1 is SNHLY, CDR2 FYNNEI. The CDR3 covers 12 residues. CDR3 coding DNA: TGTGCCAGCAGTGGACAGGGGAGTGAAGCTTTCTTT. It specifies CASSGQGSEAFF. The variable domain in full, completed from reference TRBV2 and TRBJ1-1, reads EPEVTQTPSHQVTQMGQEVILRCVPISNHLYFYWYRQILGQKVEFLVSFYNNEISEKSEIFDDQFSVERPDGSNFTLKIRSTKLEDSAMYFCASSGQGSEAFFGQGTRLTVV.

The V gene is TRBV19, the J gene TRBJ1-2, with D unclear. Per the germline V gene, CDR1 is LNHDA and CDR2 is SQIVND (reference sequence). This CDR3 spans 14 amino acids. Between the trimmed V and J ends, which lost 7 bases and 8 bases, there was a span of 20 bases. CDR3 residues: CASIRSSLGGGYTF. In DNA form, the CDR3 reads TGTGCCAGTATAAGGTCCAGCCTTGGAGGGGGCTACACCTTC.

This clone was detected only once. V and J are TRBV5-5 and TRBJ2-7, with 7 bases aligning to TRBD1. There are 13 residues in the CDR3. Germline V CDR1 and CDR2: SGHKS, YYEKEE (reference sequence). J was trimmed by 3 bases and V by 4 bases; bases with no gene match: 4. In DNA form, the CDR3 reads TGTGCCAGCAGCAGAACAGGGGACTACGAGCAGTACTTC. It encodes CASSRTGDYEQYF.

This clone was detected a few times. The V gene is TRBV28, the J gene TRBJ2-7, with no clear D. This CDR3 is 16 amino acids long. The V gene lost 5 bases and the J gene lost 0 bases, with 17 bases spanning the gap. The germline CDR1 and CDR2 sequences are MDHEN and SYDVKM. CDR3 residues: CASSRGTLLLSYEQYF. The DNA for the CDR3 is TGTGCCAGCAGTCGAGGTACTCTCCTCCTCTCCTACGAGCAGTACTTC.

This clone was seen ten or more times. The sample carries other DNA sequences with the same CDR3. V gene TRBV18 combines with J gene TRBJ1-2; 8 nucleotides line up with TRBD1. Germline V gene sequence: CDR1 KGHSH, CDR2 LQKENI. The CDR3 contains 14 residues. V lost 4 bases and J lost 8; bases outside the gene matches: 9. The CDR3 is CASSLQDRVEGYTF. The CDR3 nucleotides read TGTGCCAGCTCACTACAGGACAGGGTAGAGGGCTACACCTTC.

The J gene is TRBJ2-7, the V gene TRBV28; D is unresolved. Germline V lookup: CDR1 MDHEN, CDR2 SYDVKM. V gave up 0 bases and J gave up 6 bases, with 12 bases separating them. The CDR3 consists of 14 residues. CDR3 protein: CASSLWDRIGEQYF. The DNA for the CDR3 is TGTGCCAGCAGTTTATGGGATAGAATCGGCGAGCAGTACTTC.

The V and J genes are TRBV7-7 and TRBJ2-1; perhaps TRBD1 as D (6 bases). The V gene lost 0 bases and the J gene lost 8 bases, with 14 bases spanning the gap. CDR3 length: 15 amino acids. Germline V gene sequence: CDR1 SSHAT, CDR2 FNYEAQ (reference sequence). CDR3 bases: TGTGCCAGCAGCTTAGCGCAGGGGATTAGGGATGAGCAGTTCTTC. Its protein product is CASSLAQGIRDEQFF.

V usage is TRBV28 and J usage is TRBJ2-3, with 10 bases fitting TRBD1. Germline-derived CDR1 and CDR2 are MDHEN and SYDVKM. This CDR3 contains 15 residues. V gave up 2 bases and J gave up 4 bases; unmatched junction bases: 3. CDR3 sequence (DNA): TGTGCCAGCAGTTTAGACAGGGGGCTGGCAGATACGCAGTATTTT. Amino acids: CASSLDRGLADTQYF.

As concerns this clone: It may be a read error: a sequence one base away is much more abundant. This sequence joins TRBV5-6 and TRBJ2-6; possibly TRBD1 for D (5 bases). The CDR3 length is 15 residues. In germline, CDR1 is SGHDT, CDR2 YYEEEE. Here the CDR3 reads CASSSYSSGANVPTF. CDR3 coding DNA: TGTGCCAGCAGCTCATACAGCTCTGGGGCCAACGTCCCGACTTTC.

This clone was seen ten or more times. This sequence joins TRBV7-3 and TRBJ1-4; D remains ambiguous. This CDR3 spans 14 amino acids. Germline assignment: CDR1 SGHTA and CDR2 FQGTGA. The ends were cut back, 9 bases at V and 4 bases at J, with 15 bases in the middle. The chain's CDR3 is CARPRGGNNEKLFF. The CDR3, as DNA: TGTGCCAGACCACGGGGAGGTAATAATGAAAAACTGTTTTTT.

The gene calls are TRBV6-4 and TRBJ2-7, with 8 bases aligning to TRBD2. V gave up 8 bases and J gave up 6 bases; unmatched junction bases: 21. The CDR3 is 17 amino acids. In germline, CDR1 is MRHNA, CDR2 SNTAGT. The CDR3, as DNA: TGTGCCAGCCGCACAGCGGGAGAGCCTAGAAATAATAGCGAGCAGTACTTC. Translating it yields CASRTAGEPRNNSEQYF.

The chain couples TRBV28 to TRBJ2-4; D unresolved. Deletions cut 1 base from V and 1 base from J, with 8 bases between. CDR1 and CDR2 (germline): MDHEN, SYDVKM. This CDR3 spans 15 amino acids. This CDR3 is CASSLSASAKNIQYF. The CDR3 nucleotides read TGTGCCAGCAGTTTATCGGCCTCGGCCAAAAACATTCAGTACTTC.

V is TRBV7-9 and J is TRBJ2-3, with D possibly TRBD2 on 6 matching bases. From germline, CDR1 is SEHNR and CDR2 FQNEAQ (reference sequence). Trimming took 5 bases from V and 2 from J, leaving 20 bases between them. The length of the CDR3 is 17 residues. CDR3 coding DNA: TGTGCCAGCAGCCCACAGGCGTCGGGGGTTTCCACAGATACGCAGTATTTT. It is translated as CASSPQASGVSTDTQYF.

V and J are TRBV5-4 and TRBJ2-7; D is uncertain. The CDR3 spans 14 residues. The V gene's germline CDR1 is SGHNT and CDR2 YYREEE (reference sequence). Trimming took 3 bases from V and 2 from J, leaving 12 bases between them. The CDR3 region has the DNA TGTGCCAGCAGCTCGACTCTACCTCCCTACGAGCAGTACTTC. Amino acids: CASSSTLPPYEQYF.

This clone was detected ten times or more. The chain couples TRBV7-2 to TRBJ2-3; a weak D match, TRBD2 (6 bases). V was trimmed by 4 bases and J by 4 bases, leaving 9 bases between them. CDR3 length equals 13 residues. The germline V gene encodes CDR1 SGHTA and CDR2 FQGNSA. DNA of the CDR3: TGTGCCAGCAGCTGGGGCGGGGCAGATACGCAGTATTTT. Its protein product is CASSWGGADTQYF.

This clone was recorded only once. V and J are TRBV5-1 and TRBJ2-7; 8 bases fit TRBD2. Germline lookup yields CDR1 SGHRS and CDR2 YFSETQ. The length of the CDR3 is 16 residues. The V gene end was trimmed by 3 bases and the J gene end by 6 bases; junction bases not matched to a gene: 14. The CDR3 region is CASSSFGREAFGEQYF. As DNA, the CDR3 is TGCGCCAGCAGCTCATTCGGGCGGGAGGCCTTCGGCGAGCAGTACTTC.

The CDR3, as DNA: TGTGCCAGCAGGCTAGCGGGAGGGCCGAACAATGAGCAGTTCTTC. Translated: CASRLAGGPNNEQFF. The gene calls are TRBV28 and TRBJ2-1, with 12 nucleotides matching TRBD2. Trimming took 6 bases from V and 5 from J; bases not matched to a gene: 5. The CDR3 extends over 15 amino acids. The germline CDR1 and CDR2 sequences are MDHEN and SYDVKM. Using reference TRBV28 and TRBJ2-1 for the parts outside the CDR3, the full variable domain is DVKVTQSSRYLVKRTGEKVFLECVQDMDHENMFWYRQDPGLGLRLIYFSYDVKMKEKGDIPEGYSVSREKKERFSLILESASTNQTSMYLCASRLAGGPNNEQFFGPGTRLTVL.

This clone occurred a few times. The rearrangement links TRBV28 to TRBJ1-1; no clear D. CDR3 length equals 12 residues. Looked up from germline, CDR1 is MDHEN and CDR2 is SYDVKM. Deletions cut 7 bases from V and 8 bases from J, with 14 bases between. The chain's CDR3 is CASIARQREAFF. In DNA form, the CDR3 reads TGTGCCAGCATTGCTCGGCAGCGCGAAGCTTTCTTT.

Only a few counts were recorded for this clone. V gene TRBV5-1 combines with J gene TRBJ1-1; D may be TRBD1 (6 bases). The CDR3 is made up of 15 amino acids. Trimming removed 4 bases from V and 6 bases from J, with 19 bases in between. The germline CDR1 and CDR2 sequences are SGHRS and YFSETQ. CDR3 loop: CASSPRSGEASEAFF. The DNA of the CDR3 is TGCGCCAGCAGCCCCCGATCAGGGGAGGCCTCTGAAGCTTTCTTT. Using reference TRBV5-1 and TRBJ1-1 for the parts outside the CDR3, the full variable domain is KAGVTQTPRYLIKTRGQQVTLSCSPISGHRSVSWYQQTPGQGLQFLFEYFSETQRNKGNFPGRFSGRQFSNSRSEMNVSTLELGDSALYLCASSPRSGEASEAFFGQGTRLTVV.

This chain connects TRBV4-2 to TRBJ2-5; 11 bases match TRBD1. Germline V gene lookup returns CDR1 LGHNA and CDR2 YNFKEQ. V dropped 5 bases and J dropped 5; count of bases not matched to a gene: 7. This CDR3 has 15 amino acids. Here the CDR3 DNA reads TGTGCCAGCAGCGAAGGACAGGGGGCCGGTGAGACCCAGTACTTC. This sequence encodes CASSEGQGAGETQYF.

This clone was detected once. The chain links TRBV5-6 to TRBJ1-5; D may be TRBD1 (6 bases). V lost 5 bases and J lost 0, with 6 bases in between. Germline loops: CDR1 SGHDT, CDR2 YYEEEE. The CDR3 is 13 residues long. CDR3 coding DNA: TGTGCCAGCAGGGGGGCTAGCAATCAGCCCCAGCATTTT. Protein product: CASRGASNQPQHF.

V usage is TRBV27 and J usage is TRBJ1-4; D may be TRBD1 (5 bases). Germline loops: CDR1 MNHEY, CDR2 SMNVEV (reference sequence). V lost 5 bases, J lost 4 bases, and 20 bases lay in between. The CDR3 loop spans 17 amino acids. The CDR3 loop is CASSRRARESGNEKLFF. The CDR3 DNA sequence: TGTGCCAGCAGTCGACGCGCCAGGGAAAGTGGTAATGAAAAACTGTTTTTT.

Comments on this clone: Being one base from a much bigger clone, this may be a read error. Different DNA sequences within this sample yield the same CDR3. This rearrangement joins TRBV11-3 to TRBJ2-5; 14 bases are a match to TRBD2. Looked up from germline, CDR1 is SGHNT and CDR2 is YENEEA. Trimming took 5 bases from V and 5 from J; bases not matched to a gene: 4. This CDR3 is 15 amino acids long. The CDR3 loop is CASSLGLAGVETQYF. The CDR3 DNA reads TGTGCCAGCAGCCTGGGACTAGCGGGAGTGGAGACCCAGTACTTC.

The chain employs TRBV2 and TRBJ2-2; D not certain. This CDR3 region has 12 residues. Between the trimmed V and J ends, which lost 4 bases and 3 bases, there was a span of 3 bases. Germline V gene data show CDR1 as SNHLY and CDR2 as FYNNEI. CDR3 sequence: CASSAHTGELFF. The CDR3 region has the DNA TGTGCCAGCAGTGCTCACACCGGGGAGCTGTTTTTT.

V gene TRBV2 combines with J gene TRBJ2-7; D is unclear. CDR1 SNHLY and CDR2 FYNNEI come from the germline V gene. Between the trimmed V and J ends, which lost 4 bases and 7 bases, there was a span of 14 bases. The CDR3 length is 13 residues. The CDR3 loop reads CASSVAPVGEQYF. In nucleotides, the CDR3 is TGTGCCAGCAGTGTGGCCCCCGTGGGGGAGCAGTACTTC.

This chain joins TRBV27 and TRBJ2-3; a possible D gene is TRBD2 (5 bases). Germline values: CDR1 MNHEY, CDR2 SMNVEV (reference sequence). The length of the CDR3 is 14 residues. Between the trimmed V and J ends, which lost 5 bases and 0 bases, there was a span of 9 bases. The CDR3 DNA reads TGTGCCAGCAGTACCCGGACTAGCACAGATACGCAGTATTTT. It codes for CASSTRTSTDTQYF.

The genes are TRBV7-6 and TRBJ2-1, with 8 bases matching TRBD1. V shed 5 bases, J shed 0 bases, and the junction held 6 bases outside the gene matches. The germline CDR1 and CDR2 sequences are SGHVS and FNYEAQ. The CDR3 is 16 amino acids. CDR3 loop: CASSPDRGSSYNEQFF. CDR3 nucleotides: TGTGCCAGCAGCCCAGACAGGGGCAGCTCCTACAATGAGCAGTTCTTC.